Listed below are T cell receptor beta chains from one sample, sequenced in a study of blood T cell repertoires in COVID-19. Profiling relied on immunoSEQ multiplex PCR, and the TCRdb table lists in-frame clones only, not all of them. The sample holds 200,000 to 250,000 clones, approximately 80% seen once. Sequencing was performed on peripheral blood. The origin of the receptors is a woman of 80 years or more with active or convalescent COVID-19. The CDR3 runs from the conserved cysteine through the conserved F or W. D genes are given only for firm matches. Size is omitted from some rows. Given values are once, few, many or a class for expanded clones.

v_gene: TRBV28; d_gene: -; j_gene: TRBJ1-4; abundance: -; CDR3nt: TGTGCCAGCAGTTTCAGGAAGGAAAAACTGTTTTTT; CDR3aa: CASSFRKEKLFF
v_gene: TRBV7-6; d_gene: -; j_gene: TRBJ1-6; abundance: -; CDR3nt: TGTGCCAGCAGCTTCGGGCAGGGATTACCCCTCCACTTT; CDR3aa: CASSFGQGLPLHF
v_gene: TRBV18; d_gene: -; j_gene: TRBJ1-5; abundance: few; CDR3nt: TGTGCCAGCTCACCACAACAGAATAGCAATCAGCCCCAGCATTTT; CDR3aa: CASSPQQNSNQPQHF
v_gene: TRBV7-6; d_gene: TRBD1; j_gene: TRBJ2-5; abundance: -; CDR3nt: TGTGCCAGCAGCCTTAGGACAGGGCGGCACCAAGAGACCCAGTACTTC; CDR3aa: CASSLRTGRHQETQYF
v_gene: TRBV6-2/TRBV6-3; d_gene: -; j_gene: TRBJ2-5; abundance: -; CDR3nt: TGTGCCAGCAGCAAAGGGGACACTACTAGGGGGGAGACCCAGTACTTC; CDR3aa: CASSKGDTTRGETQYF
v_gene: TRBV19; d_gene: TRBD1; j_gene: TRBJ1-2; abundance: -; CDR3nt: TGTGCCAGTAGGCCACAGGGGGCTTGGGGCTACACCTTC; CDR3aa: CASRPQGAWGYTF
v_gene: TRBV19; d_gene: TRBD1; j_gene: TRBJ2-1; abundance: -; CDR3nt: TGTGCCACCGAGAACAGGGGGCTTTACAATGAGCAGTTCTTC; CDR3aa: CATENRGLYNEQFF
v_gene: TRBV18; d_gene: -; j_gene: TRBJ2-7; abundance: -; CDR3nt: TGTGCCAGCTCACCGAGCTCCTACGAGCAGTACTTC; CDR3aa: CASSPSSYEQYF
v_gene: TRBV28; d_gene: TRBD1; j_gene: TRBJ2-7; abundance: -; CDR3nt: TGTGCCAGCAGACCTCGACAGGGTGCCTACGAGCAGTACTTC; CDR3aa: CASRPRQGAYEQYF
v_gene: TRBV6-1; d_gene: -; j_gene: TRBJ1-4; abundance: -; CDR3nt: TGTGCCAGCAGTGAGTCAGGACATGGAGAAAAACTGTTTTTT; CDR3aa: CASSESGHGEKLFF
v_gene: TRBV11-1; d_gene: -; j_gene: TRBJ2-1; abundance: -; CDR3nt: TGTGCCAGCACTACCATCAGCCAGGGGAGCAATGAGCAGTTCTTC; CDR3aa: CASTTISQGSNEQFF
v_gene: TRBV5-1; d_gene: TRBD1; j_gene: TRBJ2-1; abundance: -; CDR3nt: TGCGCCAGCAGCTTGTCTGACAGGGATTGGAATGAGCAGTTCTTC; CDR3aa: CASSLSDRDWNEQFF
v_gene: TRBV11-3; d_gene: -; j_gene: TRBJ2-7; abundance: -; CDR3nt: TGTGCCAGCAGCTTAGGACAAACGGCTTACGAGCAGTACTTC; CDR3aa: CASSLGQTAYEQYF
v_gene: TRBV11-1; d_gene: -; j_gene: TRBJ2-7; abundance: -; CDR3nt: TGTGCCAGCAGCTCTCGAGGGTTGGCCTACGAGCAGTACTTC; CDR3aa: CASSSRGLAYEQYF
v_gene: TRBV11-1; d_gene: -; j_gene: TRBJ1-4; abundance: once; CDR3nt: TGTGCCAGCAGCGGACCGGGGGAATTTAATGAAAAACTGTTTTTT; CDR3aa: CASSGPGEFNEKLFF
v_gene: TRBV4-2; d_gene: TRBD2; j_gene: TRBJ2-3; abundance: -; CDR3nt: TGTGCCAGCAGCCTGACTAGCGGGAATGCAGATACGCAGTATTTT; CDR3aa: CASSLTSGNADTQYF
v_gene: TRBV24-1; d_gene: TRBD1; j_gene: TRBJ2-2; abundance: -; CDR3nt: TGTGCCACCAGTGGTCAGGGACAGGGGGCTGGAACCGGGGAGCTGTTTTTT; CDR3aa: CATSGQGQGAGTGELFF
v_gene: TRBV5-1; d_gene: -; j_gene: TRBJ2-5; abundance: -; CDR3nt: TGCGCCAGCAGCTATCTGGGGGGAGAAGAGACCCAGTACTTC; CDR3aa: CASSYLGGEETQYF
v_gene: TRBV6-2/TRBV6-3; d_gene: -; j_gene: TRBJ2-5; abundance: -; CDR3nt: TGTGCCAGCAGCCAGGGGGAGACCCAGTACTTC; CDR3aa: CASSQGETQYF
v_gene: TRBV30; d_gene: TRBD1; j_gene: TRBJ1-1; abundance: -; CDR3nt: TGTGCCTGGAAGGTCAGGTTAAGTCCTCTGGGACAGGGGGCGCTTTCTGAAGCTTTCTTT; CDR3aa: CAWKVRLSPLGQGALSEAFF
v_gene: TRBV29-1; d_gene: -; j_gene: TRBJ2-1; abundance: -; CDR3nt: TGCAGCGTTGAAGATCTGGGGGGCTCCTACAATGAGCAGTTCTTC; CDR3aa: CSVEDLGGSYNEQFF
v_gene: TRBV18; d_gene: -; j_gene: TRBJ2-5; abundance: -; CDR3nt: TGTGCCAGCTCACCGTCCGCCGGTACAGACCAGTACTTC; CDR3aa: CASSPSAGTDQYF
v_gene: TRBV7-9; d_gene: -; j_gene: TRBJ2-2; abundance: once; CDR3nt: TGTGCCAGCAGCTTTCAACAGCAGAACACCGGGGAGCTGTTTTTT; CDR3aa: CASSFQQQNTGELFF
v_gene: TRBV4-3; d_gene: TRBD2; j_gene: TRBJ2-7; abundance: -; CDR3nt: TGCGCCAGCAGCCATAGATCTAGCGGGAGATACGAGCAGTACTTC; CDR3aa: CASSHRSSGRYEQYF
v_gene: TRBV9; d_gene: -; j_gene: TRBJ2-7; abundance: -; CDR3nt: TGTGCCAGCAGCCCCGGGGGTAGCGTCGACGAGCAGTACTTC; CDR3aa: CASSPGGSVDEQYF
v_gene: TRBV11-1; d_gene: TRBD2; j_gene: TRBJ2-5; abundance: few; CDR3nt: TGTGCCAGCAGTCTGCTAGCGGGAGGTTTAGAGACCCAGTACTTC; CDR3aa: CASSLLAGGLETQYF
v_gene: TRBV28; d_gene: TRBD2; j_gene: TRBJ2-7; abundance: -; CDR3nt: TGTGCCAGCAGTCCCCTACTAGCGGGGGGGCACGAGCAGTACTTC; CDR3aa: CASSPLLAGGHEQYF
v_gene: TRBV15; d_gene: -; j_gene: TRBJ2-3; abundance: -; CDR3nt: TGTGCCACCAGCAGAGACTCCCCAGATACGCAGTATTTT; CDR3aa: CATSRDSPDTQYF
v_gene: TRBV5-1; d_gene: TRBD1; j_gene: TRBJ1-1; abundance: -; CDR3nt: TGCGCCAGCAGGCTACAGGGGGCGGCCCCTGAAGCTTTCTTT; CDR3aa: CASRLQGAAPEAFF
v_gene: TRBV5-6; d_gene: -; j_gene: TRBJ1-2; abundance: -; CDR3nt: TGTGCCAGCAGCTTGTACGCCGGGGGTTCCTATGGCTACACCTTC; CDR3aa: CASSLYAGGSYGYTF
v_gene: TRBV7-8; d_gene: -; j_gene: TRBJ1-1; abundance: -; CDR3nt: TGTGCCAGCAGCGCCCGGTCCTCTGAAGCTTTCTTT; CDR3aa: CASSARSSEAFF
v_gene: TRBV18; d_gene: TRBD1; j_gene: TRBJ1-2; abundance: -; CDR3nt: TGTGCCAGCTCACCCCAGACAGGACAGGGGGCCACTGGCTACACCTTC; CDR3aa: CASSPQTGQGATGYTF
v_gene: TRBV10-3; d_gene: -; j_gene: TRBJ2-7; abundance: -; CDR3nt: TGTGCCATCAGTGAGTCGGGTGGACCACTAGTTGCCGAGCAGTACTTC; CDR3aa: CAISESGGPLVAEQYF
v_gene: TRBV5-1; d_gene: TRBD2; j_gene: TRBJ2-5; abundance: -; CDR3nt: TGCGCCAGCAGCTTGGCCGCGGGGGAGGGGGAGACCCAGTACTTC; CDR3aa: CASSLAAGEGETQYF
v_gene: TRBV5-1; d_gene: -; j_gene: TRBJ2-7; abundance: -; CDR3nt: TGCGCCAGCAGCTTGGGGCTGAACGAGCAGTACTTC; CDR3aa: CASSLGLNEQYF
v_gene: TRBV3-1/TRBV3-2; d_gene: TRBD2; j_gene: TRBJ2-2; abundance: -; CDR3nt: TGTGCCACTCGACGGGGGGGTGACACCGGGGAGCTGTTTTTT; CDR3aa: CATRRGGDTGELFF
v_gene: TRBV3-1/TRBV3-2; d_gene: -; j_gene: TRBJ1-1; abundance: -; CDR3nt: TGTGCCAGCAGCCAAGATCGTCCATCTCGGTACACTGAAGCTTTCTTT; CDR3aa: CASSQDRPSRYTEAFF
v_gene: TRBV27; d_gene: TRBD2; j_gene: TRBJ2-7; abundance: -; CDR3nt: TGTGCCAGCAGCTTACTAGCGGGGGCCCACGAGCAGTACTTC; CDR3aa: CASSLLAGAHEQYF
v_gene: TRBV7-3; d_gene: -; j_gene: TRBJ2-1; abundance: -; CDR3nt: TGTGCCAGCAGCTCGACTCCGAGCTCCTACAATGAGCAGTTCTTC; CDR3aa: CASSSTPSSYNEQFF
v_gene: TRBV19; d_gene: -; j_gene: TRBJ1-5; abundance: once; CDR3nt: TGTGCCAGTAGTATCGCGCGAAATCAGCCCCAGCATTTT; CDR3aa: CASSIARNQPQHF
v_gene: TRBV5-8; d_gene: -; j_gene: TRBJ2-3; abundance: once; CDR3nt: TGTGCCAGCAGCTTGGAGACGGGAGTGGGGTCGGGAGATACGCAGTATTTT; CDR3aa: CASSLETGVGSGDTQYF
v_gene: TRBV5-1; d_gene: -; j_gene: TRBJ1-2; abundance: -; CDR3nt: TGCGCCAGCAGCTTGGTTCCAGGGGACTATGGCTACACCTTC; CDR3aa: CASSLVPGDYGYTF
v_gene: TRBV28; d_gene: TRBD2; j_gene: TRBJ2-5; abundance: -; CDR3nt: TGTGCCAGCAGTTTTGGTGCGGGGGGCCGAGAGACCCAGTACTTC; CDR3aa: CASSFGAGGRETQYF
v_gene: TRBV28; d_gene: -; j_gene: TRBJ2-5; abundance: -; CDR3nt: TGTGCCAGCACCGACAGAGAAGAGACCCAGTACTTC; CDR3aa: CASTDREETQYF
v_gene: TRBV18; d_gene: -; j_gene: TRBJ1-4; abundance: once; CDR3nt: TGTGCCAGCTCACTCCAATCTACGCCTAATGAAAAACTGTTTTTT; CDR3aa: CASSLQSTPNEKLFF
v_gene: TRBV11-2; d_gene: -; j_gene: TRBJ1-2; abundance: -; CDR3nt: TGTGCCAGCAGCCAGCCCGCGGGGGGCGCGGGTGGCTACACCTTC; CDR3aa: CASSQPAGGAGGYTF
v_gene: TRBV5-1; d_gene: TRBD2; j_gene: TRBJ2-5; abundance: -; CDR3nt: TGCGCCAGCAGCTTGGGTTCTCCTAGCGGGGAAGAGACCCAGTACTTC; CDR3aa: CASSLGSPSGEETQYF
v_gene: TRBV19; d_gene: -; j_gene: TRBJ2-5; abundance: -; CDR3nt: TGTGCCAGTAGTATAGGAGGAGAGACCCAGTACTTC; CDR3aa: CASSIGGETQYF
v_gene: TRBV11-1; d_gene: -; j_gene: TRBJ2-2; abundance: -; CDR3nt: TGTGCCAGCAGCTCCTTTACGAACACCGGGGAGCTGTTTTTT; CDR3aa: CASSSFTNTGELFF
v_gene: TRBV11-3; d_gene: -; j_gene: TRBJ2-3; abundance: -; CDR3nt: TGTGCCAGCAGCTCCCTACGGGGCAGGGGCGGAACAGATACGCAGTATTTT; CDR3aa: CASSSLRGRGGTDTQYF
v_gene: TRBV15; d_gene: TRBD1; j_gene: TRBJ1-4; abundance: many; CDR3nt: TGTGCCACCAGCAGAGACTTTGGACAGGGGGCTCTTGAAAAACTGTTTTTT; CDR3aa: CATSRDFGQGALEKLFF